Described below is a single T cell receptor beta chain sequence and its context. Its specificity is not known. A read error may be the cause here, since a much bigger clone is one base away. These data are taken from a study of T cells in Graves' hyperthyroidism and ophthalmopathy. The CDR3 spans 16 residues. Germline V gene lookup returns CDR1 DFQATT and CDR2 SNEGSKA (reference sequence). Trimming removed 3 bases from V and 4 bases from J; junction bases left unmatched: 12. Researchers took RNA transcripts and amplified the TCR beta CDR3 regions from them. The study used the HTBI primer set for a first-round RT-PCR of the TCR CDR3. TCRdb called the multiplex PCR reads again in MiXCR, with one record for every CDR3 protein. This sample has approximately 600,000 distinct CDR3 sequences; more than 13% occur once, and the top ten carry less than 9%. Study-level points and caveats: Most thyroid-expanded clonotypes above 0.001 were also found in blood.

The sequence came from a woman aged 18-30 years with Graves' ophthalmopathy. Sequencing was carried out using blood. V gene TRBV20-1 combines with J gene TRBJ2-1; the match to TRBD1 covers 7 bases. The DNA of the CDR3 is TGCAGTGCTAGTTCGGCAGACAGGGCAATTTACAATGAGCAGTTCTTC. It specifies CSASSADRAIYNEQFF.